Listed here are 31 T cell receptor beta chains from one sample, sequenced in a study of graft-versus-host responses after intestinal transplantation. Assay: immunoSEQ multiplex PCR; the TCRdb copy retains only in-frame clones and omits some. This table has 35,000 to 40,000 clones, 87% appearing once. Processing of graft tissue released intraepithelial and lamina propria lymphocytes. The sample in question was ileum tissue, obtained around seven months after intestinal transplant. Receptor source: a human patient who received an intestinal transplant, so some T cells may come from the graft donor.

On this clone: This specimen includes other DNA sequences encoding the same CDR3. The chain links TRBV6-6 to TRBJ2-7; D may correspond to TRBD1 or TRBD2 (5 bases each). Trimming pared 3 bases from V and 2 bases from J, leaving 8 bases between. The germline CDR1 and CDR2 sequences are MNHNY and SVGAGI (reference sequence). There are 13 residues in the CDR3. CDR3 amino acids: CASSYGTTYEQYF. CDR3 in DNA: TGTGCCAGCAGTTATGGGACGACCTACGAGCAGTACTTC.

This rearrangement joins TRBV5-1 to TRBJ2-3; weak D call: TRBD1 (6 bases). CDR1 is SGHRS and CDR2 is YFSETQ in the germline V gene. V lost 3 bases, J lost 0 bases, and 11 bases lay in between. CDR3 size: 15 residues. CDR3 nucleotide sequence: TGCGCCAGCAGCTACCAGGGGTCTAGCACAGATACGCAGTATTTT. Protein: CASSYQGSSTDTQYF.

This clone has a single count. The genes are TRBV27 and TRBJ1-2; 7 nucleotides agree with TRBD1. V lost 0 bases and J lost 4; bases outside the gene matches: 5. Germline CDR1 and CDR2: MNHEY and SMNVEV (reference sequence). The CDR3 consists of 15 residues. As DNA, the CDR3 is TGTGCCAGCAGTTTATCAACAGGGGTTTTCTATGGCTACACCTTC. This encodes CASSLSTGVFYGYTF.

This rearrangement joins TRBV19 to TRBJ2-2; D unclear. The CDR3 has 13 amino acids. From germline, CDR1 is LNHDA and CDR2 SQIVND (reference sequence). V was trimmed by 5 bases and J by 4 bases, leaving 8 bases between them. CDR3 loop: CASSPRATGELFF. As DNA, the CDR3 is TGTGCCAGTAGTCCTCGAGCCACCGGGGAGCTGTTTTTT.

In this sample, this clone turned up a few times. V gene TRBV12-5 combines with J gene TRBJ1-3; 8 bases are shared with TRBD1. This CDR3 spans 17 amino acids. V shed 6 bases, J shed 2 bases, and the junction held 12 bases outside the gene matches. From germline, CDR1 is LGHNT and CDR2 FRNRAP. The CDR3 sequence is CASGRTGNGGAGNTIYF. In nucleotides, the CDR3 is TGTGCTAGTGGGCGGACAGGGAATGGCGGAGCTGGAAACACCATATATTTT.

The chain joins TRBV21-1 to TRBJ2-2; no DNA check was done on the table's D call, TRBD2. TRBV21-1 is noted as a pseudogene. The CDR3 length is 12 residues. CDR3 amino acids: CASRMVAGELFF. The CDR3 DNA reads as TGTGCCAGCAGAATGGTAGCCGGGGAGCTGTTTTTT.

This clone was seen more than once but under ten times. The chain carries TRBV5-1 and TRBJ2-5; 7 nucleotides match TRBD1. The CDR3 is made up of 14 amino acids. Unmatched junction bases numbered 4, after V lost 0 bases and J lost 5 bases. In germline, CDR1 is SGHRS, CDR2 YFSETQ. CDR3 loop: CASSLVQGVETQYF. CDR3 sequence (DNA): TGCGCCAGCAGCTTGGTCCAGGGGGTTGAGACCCAGTACTTC.

J is TRBJ1-5 and V is TRBV19, with 7 bases that match TRBD1. The germline V gene has CDR1 LNHDA and CDR2 SQIVND (reference sequence). With V trimmed by 5 bases and J by 1 base, 14 bases remained unmatched. The CDR3 has 18 amino acids. The CDR3 region has the DNA TGTGCCAGTAGTGCCAACCTCGGACAGGTTGAAAGCAATCAGCCCCAGCATTTT. This codes for CASSANLGQVESNQPQHF.

This clone turned up a few times. The rearrangement links TRBV6-6 to TRBJ1-5, with 9 nucleotides matching TRBD1. Germline V CDR1 and CDR2: MNHNY, SVGAGI (reference sequence). Germline trimming cut 6 bases from V and 6 bases from J; bases unmatched to any gene: 9. The CDR3 totals 15 residues. The CDR3 nucleotides read TGTGCCAGCAGCACCCGACAGGGGGGGAGTCAGCCCCAGCATTTT. It specifies CASSTRQGGSQPQHF.

This chain joins TRBV6-1 and TRBJ2-2; 9 nucleotides align to TRBD1. Germline assignment: CDR1 MNHNS and CDR2 SASEGT. V dropped 4 bases and J dropped 5; count of bases not matched to a gene: 2. The CDR3 loop spans 14 amino acids. The CDR3 loop is CASSGGQGTGELFF. The CDR3, as DNA: TGTGCCAGCAGTGGGGGACAGGGTACCGGGGAGCTGTTTTTT.

The rearrangement links TRBV7-2 to TRBJ1-5; TRBD1 might be the D (6 bases). V was shortened by 5 bases and J by 4 bases, with 15 bases between the two germline ends. The CDR3 covers 15 residues. Per germline, CDR1 SGHTA and CDR2 FQGNSA. CDR3 in amino acids: CASSMSQGYNQPQHF. CDR3 bases: TGTGCCAGCAGCATGTCACAGGGTTATAATCAGCCCCAGCATTTT.

V usage is TRBV9 and J usage is TRBJ2-5; tentatively, D is TRBD1 (5 bases). Germline V gene data show CDR1 as SGDLS and CDR2 as YYNGEE. V gave up 2 bases and J gave up 5 bases, with 10 bases separating them. CDR3 length: 13 amino acids. CDR3 residues: CASSVQGSETQYF. CDR3 DNA: TGTGCCAGCAGCGTTCAGGGTTCCGAGACCCAGTACTTC.

The chain combines TRBV4-2 with TRBJ2-2; D remains unclear. V lost 5 bases and J 3 bases, leaving 10 bases between the germline ends. CDR1 is LGHNA and CDR2 is YNFKEQ in the germline V gene. The CDR3 length is 14 residues. The CDR3 is CASSKGGDTGELFF. The CDR3 nucleotides are TGTGCCAGCAGCAAGGGCGGCGACACCGGGGAGCTGTTTTTT.

The chain recombines TRBV21-1 with TRBJ2-3; the D call in the table, TRBD2, was not verified against the DNA. TRBV21-1 is labeled a pseudogene. The CDR3 has 16 residues. CDR3 sequence: CASIRLHRGVTDTQYF. In DNA, the CDR3 is TGTGCCAGCATAAGACTGCATCGGGGGGTTACAGATACGCAGTATTTT.

The chain is built from TRBV9 and TRBJ2-3; D is ambiguous. The V gene lost 0 bases and the J gene lost 6 bases, with 8 bases spanning the gap. The germline CDR1 and CDR2 sequences are SGDLS and YYNGEE. The CDR3 contains 13 residues. Here the CDR3 DNA reads TGTGCCAGCAGCGTAGGAGTGGCTGATACGCAGTATTTT. Residues: CASSVGVADTQYF. The entire variable domain, with the rest obtained from reference TRBV9 and TRBJ2-3, is as follows: DSGVTQTPKHLITATGQRVTLRCSPRSGDLSVYWYQQSLDQGLQFLIQYYNGEERAKGNILERFSAQQFPDLHSELNLSSLELGDSALYFCASSVGVADTQYFGPGTRLTVL.

The chain uses TRBV5-6 and TRBJ1-2, with D uncertain. The CDR3 runs to 13 residues. Germline CDR1 is SGHDT and CDR2 is YYEEEE. V lost 1 base, J lost 8 bases, and 12 bases lay in between. CDR3 in DNA: TGTGCCAGCAGCTTGTCAAGGGATAGAGGCTACACCTTC. It translates to CASSLSRDRGYTF.

The chain combines TRBV28 with TRBJ2-2, with 7 nucleotides matching TRBD1. The CDR3 covers 14 residues. Unmatched junction bases numbered 6, after V lost 5 bases and J lost 6 bases. CDR1 is MDHEN, CDR2 SYDVKM, per germline. CDR3 protein: CASSPGGRSGELFF. The CDR3 nucleotides are TGTGCCAGCAGTCCAGGGGGTAGGTCCGGGGAGCTGTTTTTT.

This clone is a singleton in its sample. The chain couples TRBV7-3 to TRBJ2-3; D is unresolved. Trimming removed 3 bases at V and 6 bases at J, with 10 bases between. Germline assignment: CDR1 SGHTA and CDR2 FQGTGA. This CDR3 is 13 amino acids long. The CDR3 nucleotides are TGTGCCAGCAGCTTTTACCCAGCGGATACGCAGTATTTT. It specifies CASSFYPADTQYF.

The chain uses TRBV4-1 and TRBJ2-1; TRBD2 aligns across 12 bases. Germline values: CDR1 MGHRA, CDR2 YSYEKL. The CDR3 contains 15 residues. The trim removed 4 bases at V and 6 bases at J, leaving 4 bases unmatched. The CDR3 loop is CASSPTSGSFNEQFF. The CDR3 DNA follows: TGCGCCAGCAGCCCGACTAGCGGGAGTTTCAATGAGCAGTTCTTC.

V and J are TRBV18 and TRBJ1-4; no firm D call. The V gene's germline CDR1 is KGHSH and CDR2 LQKENI. The CDR3 runs to 15 residues. Trimming took off 0 bases at V and 0 bases at J, with 5 bases between the two ends. CDR3: CASSPPGATNEKLFF. CDR3 DNA: TGTGCCAGCTCACCACCCGGAGCAACTAATGAAAAACTGTTTTTT.

This clone has just one count. The DNA for the CDR3 is TGTGCCAGCAGTGAAGCGCAGGGACTAGCGGGGAGGGATGAGCAGTTCTTC. As protein: CASSEAQGLAGRDEQFF. The gene calls are TRBV2 and TRBJ2-1, with 13 bases that match TRBD2. Unmatched junction bases numbered 7, after V lost 0 bases and J lost 8 bases. CDR3 size: 17 residues. Germline V gene data show CDR1 as SNHLY and CDR2 as FYNNEI. The whole variable domain, filled in from reference TRBV2 and TRBJ2-1, reads EPEVTQTPSHQVTQMGQEVILRCVPISNHLYFYWYRQILGQKVEFLVSFYNNEISEKSEIFDDQFSVERPDGSNFTLKIRSTKLEDSAMYFCASSEAQGLAGRDEQFFGPGTRLTVL.

This chain uses TRBV28 with TRBJ2-2, with TRBD2 matching over 12 bases. Germline V lookup: CDR1 MDHEN, CDR2 SYDVKM. J lost 5 bases, V lost 3 bases, and 1 base had no gene match. The CDR3 extends over 15 amino acids. The CDR3 DNA follows: TGTGCCAGCAGTTTGGGGACTAGCGGGACCGGGGAGCTGTTTTTT. It translates to CASSLGTSGTGELFF.

CDR3 DNA sequence: TGTGCTAGTGGTTTGACCAGCGGGGGGGCTGGGGATACGCAGTATTTT. The encoded protein is CASGLTSGGAGDTQYF. The chain combines TRBV12-5 with TRBJ2-3; 10 bases fit TRBD2. The V and J ends lost 2 bases and 6 bases, in that order; junction bases with no gene match: 8. CDR1 and CDR2 from the germline V gene are LGHNT and FRNRAP. CDR3 size: 16 residues. Supplemented by reference TRBV12-5 and TRBJ2-3, the full variable domain reads DARVTQTPRHKVTEMGQEVTMRCQPILGHNTVFWYRQTMMQGLELLAYFRNRAPLDDSGMPKDRFSAEMPDATLATLKIQPSEPRDSAVYFCASGLTSGGAGDTQYFGPGTRLTVL.

The V and J genes are TRBV2 and TRBJ2-1; 9 bases align to TRBD2. Germline V gene data show CDR1 as SNHLY and CDR2 as FYNNEI. The ends lost 10 bases at V and 7 bases at J; junction bases unmatched: 17. This CDR3 has 16 amino acids. The CDR3 region has the DNA TGTGCCATCCGAACACTAGCGGGCGAAATGGGGAATGAGCAGTTCTTC. It specifies CAIRTLAGEMGNEQFF.

This chain links TRBV5-1 with TRBJ1-4; TRBD1 agrees at 8 bases. Trimming cost V 2 bases and J 3 bases; bases outside gene matches: 6. The CDR3 has 16 residues. Germline CDR1 and CDR2: SGHRS and YFSETQ. CDR3 loop: CASSFQGASANEKLFF. The DNA for the CDR3 is TGCGCCAGCAGCTTTCAGGGGGCGTCGGCTAATGAAAAACTGTTTTTT.

V usage is TRBV5-1 and J usage is TRBJ2-3; perhaps D is TRBD1 or TRBD2 (5 bases each). The CDR3 extends over 16 amino acids. The V gene's germline CDR1 is SGHRS and CDR2 YFSETQ. V was clipped by 7 bases and J by 0 bases, with 18 bases between them. As DNA, the CDR3 is TGCGCCAGCCCACGGGGCTTGAAGGCTAGCACAGATACGCAGTATTTT. It yields the protein CASPRGLKASTDTQYF.

The chain recombines TRBV28 with TRBJ2-1; 7 bases match TRBD2. The CDR3 sequence is 15 residues long. The junction had 9 bases not matched to a gene; V was cut back by 8 bases and J by 2 bases. Germline CDR1 MDHEN, CDR2 SYDVKM. In nucleotides, the CDR3 is TGTGCCAGCGGCCTTGGTGGGGGGGCCTACAATGAGCAGTTCTTC. Encoded protein: CASGLGGGAYNEQFF.

V gene TRBV29-1 combines with J gene TRBJ2-2; D uncertain. V lost 7 bases and J 0 bases, leaving 6 bases between the germline ends. Germline V gives CDR1 SQVTM, CDR2 ANQGSEA. This CDR3 comprises 12 residues. The CDR3 protein is CSGSANTGELFF. The CDR3 nucleotides read TGCAGCGGCTCCGCGAACACCGGGGAGCTGTTTTTT.

V is TRBV28 and J is TRBJ1-1; tentative D call: TRBD1 (5 bases). Germline V gene data show CDR1 as MDHEN and CDR2 as SYDVKM. V was cut by 6 bases and J by 4 bases, with 12 bases left in between. The CDR3 sequence is 13 residues long. In nucleotides, the CDR3 is TGTGCCAGCAGGGCCGGGGGGAGCACTGAAGCTTTCTTT. This encodes CASRAGGSTEAFF.

J is TRBJ2-5 and V is TRBV20-1; TRBD2 is a possible D gene (6 bases). Germline-derived CDR1 and CDR2 are DFQATT and SNEGSKA (reference sequence). The V gene lost 6 bases and the J gene lost 3 bases, with 8 bases spanning the gap. This CDR3 spans 11 amino acids. The CDR3 DNA reads as TGCAGTGCAGGGGAGGAAGAGACCCAGTACTTC. Translating gives CSAGEEETQYF.

This clone has only a few counts. The rearrangement links TRBV4-1 to TRBJ2-2, with 9 bases matching TRBD2. The CDR3 is 17 amino acids. Germline CDR1 reads MGHRA; CDR2 reads YSYEKL. V dropped 1 base and J dropped 1; count of bases not matched to a gene: 4. The CDR3 DNA reads TGCGCCAGCAGCCAAGTTGCGGGGGGGCGGAACACCGGGGAGCTGTTTTTT. This sequence encodes CASSQVAGGRNTGELFF.